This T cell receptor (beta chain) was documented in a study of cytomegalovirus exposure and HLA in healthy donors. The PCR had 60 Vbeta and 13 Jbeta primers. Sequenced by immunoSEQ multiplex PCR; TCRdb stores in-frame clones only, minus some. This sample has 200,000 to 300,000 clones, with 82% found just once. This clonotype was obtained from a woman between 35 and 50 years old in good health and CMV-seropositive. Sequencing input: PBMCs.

CDR3 nucleotides: TGTGCCAGCAGCGGACGGGGGCGAGCGGGACATTTCCAAGAGACCCAGTACTTC. Protein sequence: CASSGRGRAGHFQETQYF. The gene calls are TRBV7-2 and TRBJ2-5, with a tentative D call TRBD2 (7 bases). The germline CDR1 and CDR2 sequences are SGHTA and FQGNSA. V was shortened by 5 bases and J by 1 base, with 23 bases between the two germline ends. The CDR3 runs 18 residues.